Given below is one T cell receptor beta chain in context. No antigen is known for it. The sample originates from a study of early T cells in non-severe SARS-CoV-2 infection. General study findings and limits: The matching step, a VDJdb search, favored anti-spike CD8 responses and missed private and CD4 specificities.

TCRdb re-called the 5' RACE reads with MiXCR, one entry per CDR3 protein. This table holds about 34,000 distinct CDR3 sequences, around 6% found once. CDR1 and CDR2 from the germline V gene are DFQATT and SNEGSKA (reference sequence). V shed 2 bases, J shed 1 base, and the junction held 6 bases outside the gene matches. The length of the CDR3 is 15 residues. Specimen: whole blood. The receptor was derived from an adult who was a healthcare worker with PCR-confirmed SARS-CoV-2 infection or an uninfected control (not recorded which). This rearrangement joins TRBV20-1 to TRBJ1-1, with 8 nucleotides matching TRBD1. The CDR3 DNA is TGCAGTGCTAGACTCCTGACAGGGGCGAACACTGAAGCTTTCTTT. Encoded protein: CSARLLTGANTEAFF.